Below, 5 T cell receptor beta chains from the same sample are listed, as sequenced in a study of identical twins. One entry per CDR3 protein results from TCRdb running MiXCR on the 5' RACE reads. The sample holds fewer than 250,000 distinct CDR3 sequences, around 10% seen once. Sequencing was carried out using memory (CD45RO+) T cells sorted from blood. These TCRs come from a woman aged 18 to 35 in good health.

V and J are TRBV11-3 and TRBJ1-5; D is unresolved. This CDR3 comprises 13 residues. Germline V CDR1 and CDR2: SGHNT, YENEEA. Trimming shortened V by 1 base and J by 7 bases, and 8 bases separated the two germline ends. The DNA of the CDR3 is TGTGCCAGCAGCTTAGGAGCGGCCCAGCCCCAGCATTTT. Translated, it gives CASSLGAAQPQHF. The variable domain in full, completed from reference TRBV11-3 and TRBJ1-5, reads EAGVVQSPRYKIIEKKQPVAFWCNPISGHNTLYWYLQNLGQGPELLIRYENEEAVDDSQLPKDRFSAERLKGVDSTLKIQPAELGDSAVYLCASSLGAAQPQHFGDGTRLSIL.

The J gene is TRBJ1-1, the V gene TRBV6-6, with D unresolved. Germline-derived CDR1 and CDR2 are MNHNY and SVGAGI (reference sequence). The CDR3 consists of 13 residues. Trimming removed 2 bases at V and 5 bases at J, with 9 bases between. The CDR3 coding sequence is TGTGCCAGCAGTTACGTCGAAGGGACTGAAGCTTTCTTT. Residues: CASSYVEGTEAFF.

This clonotype was found many times. The CDR3 reads CASSHTFPGQGYRTDTQYF. For the CDR3, the DNA is TGTGCCAGCAGCCACACCTTCCCCGGACAGGGTTATAGGACAGATACGCAGTATTTT. The genes are TRBV3-1 and TRBJ2-3; TRBD1 matches 8 bases. Trimming took 3 bases from V and 3 from J; bases not matched to a gene: 17. The CDR3 has 19 residues. CDR1 is LGHDT and CDR2 is YNNKEL in the germline V gene (reference sequence).

This sequence joins TRBV10-3 and TRBJ1-1; D gene uncertain. Germline assignment: CDR1 ENHRY and CDR2 SYGVKD. This CDR3 spans 11 amino acids. V was shortened by 8 bases and J by 9 bases, with 13 bases between the two germline ends. CDR3 amino acids: CAIGMQGKAFF. The CDR3 bases are TGTGCCATCGGGATGCAAGGGAAAGCTTTCTTT.

The chain has TRBV20-1 and TRBJ2-5, with 9 bases that match TRBD2. Germline-derived CDR1 and CDR2 are DFQATT and SNEGSKA (reference sequence). This CDR3 spans 14 amino acids. V trimming: 5 bases; J trimming: 6 bases; junction bases outside the gene matches: 10. The CDR3 nucleotides are TGCAGTGCTTTCCTAGCTAGCGGGACAAAGACCCAGTACTTC. As protein: CSAFLASGTKTQYF.